This entry describes one TCR beta chain. These data belong to a study of CD8 T cells in Susac syndrome. Germline V gene data show CDR1 as KGHDR and CDR2 as SFDVKD. Trimming cost V 3 bases and J 2 bases, with 11 bases left between them. The CDR3 spans 15 residues. The RNA input was about 0.5 to 1 ug, and it was reverse transcribed with random hexamers. TCRdb re-derived calls from the immunoSEQ multiplex PCR reads in MiXCR, one entry per CDR3 protein. The sample gives 250,000 or so distinct CDR3 sequences, just under 95% of which show up once; about 0.071% is in the top ten. The sequenced sample consisted of CD4+ T cells from PBMCs. The TCR comes from a human donor with multiple sclerosis. The chain couples TRBV24-1 to TRBJ2-3; D remains unclear. The CDR3 protein is CATSDAQPNTDTQYF. CDR3 bases: TGTGCCACCAGTGATGCCCAGCCCAACACAGATACGCAGTATTTT.